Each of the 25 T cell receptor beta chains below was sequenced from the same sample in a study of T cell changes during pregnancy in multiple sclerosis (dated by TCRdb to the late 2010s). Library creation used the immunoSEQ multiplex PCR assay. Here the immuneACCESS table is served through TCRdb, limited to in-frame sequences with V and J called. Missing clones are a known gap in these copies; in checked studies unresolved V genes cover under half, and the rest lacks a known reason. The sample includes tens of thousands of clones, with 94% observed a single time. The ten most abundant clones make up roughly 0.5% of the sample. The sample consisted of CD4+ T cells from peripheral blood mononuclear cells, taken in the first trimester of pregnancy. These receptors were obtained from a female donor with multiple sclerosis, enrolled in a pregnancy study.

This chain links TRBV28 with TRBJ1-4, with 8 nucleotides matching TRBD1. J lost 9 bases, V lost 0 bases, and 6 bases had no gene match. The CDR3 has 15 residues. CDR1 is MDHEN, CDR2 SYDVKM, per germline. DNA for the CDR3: TGTGCCAGCAGTTTATGGGACAGGGACAATAAAAAACTGTTTTTT. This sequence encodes CASSLWDRDNKKLFF.

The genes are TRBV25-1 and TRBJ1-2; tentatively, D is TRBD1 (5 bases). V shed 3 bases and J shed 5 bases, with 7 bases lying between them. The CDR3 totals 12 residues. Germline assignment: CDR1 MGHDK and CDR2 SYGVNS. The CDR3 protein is CASSEEGYGYTF. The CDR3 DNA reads TGTGCCAGCAGTGAGGAGGGGTATGGCTACACCTTC.

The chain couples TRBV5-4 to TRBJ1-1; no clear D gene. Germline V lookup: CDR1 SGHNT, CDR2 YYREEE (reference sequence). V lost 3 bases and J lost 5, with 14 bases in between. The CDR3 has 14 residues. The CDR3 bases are TGTGCCAGCAGCTCGGGAGGGTTGGGGACTGAAGCTTTCTTT. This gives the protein CASSSGGLGTEAFF.

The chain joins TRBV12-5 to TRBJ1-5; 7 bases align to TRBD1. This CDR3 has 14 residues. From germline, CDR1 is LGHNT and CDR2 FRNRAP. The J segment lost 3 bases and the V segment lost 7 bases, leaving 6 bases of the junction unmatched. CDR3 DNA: TGTGCTAGTGCCCTGGGACAGCTCAATCAGCCCCAGCATTTT. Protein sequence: CASALGQLNQPQHF.

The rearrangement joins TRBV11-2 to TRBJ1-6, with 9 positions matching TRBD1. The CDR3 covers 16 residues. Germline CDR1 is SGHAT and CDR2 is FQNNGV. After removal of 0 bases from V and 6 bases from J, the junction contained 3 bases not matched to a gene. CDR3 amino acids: CASSLDRTGANSPLHF. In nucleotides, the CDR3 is TGTGCCAGCAGCTTAGACCGGACAGGGGCTAATTCACCCCTCCACTTT.

In DNA, the CDR3 is TGTGCCAGCAGCTTGTTGCGGGGGTTAGGTGGAAACACCATATATTTT. Its translation: CASSLLRGLGGNTIYF. V usage is TRBV5-5 and J usage is TRBJ1-3, with a tentative D call TRBD1 (5 bases). This CDR3 has 16 residues. V was cut by 1 base and J by 3 bases, with 14 bases left in between. CDR1 and CDR2 from the germline V gene are SGHKS and YYEKEE (reference sequence).

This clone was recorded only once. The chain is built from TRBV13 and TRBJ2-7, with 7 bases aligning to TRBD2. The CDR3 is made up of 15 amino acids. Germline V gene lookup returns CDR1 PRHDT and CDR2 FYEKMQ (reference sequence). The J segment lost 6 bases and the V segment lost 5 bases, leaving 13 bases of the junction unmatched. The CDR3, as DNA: TGTGCCAGCAGCAAGAAGACTAGCCTTGGCTCCGAGCAGTACTTC. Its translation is CASSKKTSLGSEQYF.

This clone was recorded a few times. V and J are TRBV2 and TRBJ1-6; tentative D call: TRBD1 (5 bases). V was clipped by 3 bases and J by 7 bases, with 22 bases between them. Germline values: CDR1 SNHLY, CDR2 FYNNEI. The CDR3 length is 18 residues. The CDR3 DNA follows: TGTGCCAGCAGTGAGACAGTCGTCCCCACAGTAGGAAATTCACCCCTCCACTTT. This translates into CASSETVVPTVGNSPLHF.

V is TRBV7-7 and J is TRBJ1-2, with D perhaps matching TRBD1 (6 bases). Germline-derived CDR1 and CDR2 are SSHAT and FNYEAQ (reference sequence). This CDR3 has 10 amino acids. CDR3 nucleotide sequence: TGTGCTACAACAGGGAATGGCTACACCTTC. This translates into CATTGNGYTF.

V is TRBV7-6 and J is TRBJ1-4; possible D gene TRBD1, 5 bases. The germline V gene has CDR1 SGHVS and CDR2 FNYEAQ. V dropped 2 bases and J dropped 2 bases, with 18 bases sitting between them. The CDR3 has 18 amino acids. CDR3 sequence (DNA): TGTGCCAGCAGCTTAAACCTCAGGGAGGTTGGGACTAATGAAAAACTGTTTTTT. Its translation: CASSLNLREVGTNEKLFF.

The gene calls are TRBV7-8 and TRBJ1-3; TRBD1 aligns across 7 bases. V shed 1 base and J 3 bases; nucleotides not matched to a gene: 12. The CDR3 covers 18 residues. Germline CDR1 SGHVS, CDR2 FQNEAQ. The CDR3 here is CASSLVWLTGTRGNTIYF. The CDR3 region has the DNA TGTGCCAGCAGCTTAGTTTGGTTGACAGGGACCCGTGGAAACACCATATATTTT.

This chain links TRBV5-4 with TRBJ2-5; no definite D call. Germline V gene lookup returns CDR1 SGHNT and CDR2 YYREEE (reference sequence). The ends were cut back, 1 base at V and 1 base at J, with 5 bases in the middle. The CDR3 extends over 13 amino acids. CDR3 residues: CASSLNSQETQYF. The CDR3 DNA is TGTGCCAGCAGCTTGAACAGCCAAGAGACCCAGTACTTC. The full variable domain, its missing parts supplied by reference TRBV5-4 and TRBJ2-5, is ETGVTQSPTHLIKTRGQQVTLRCSSQSGHNTVSWYQQALGQGPQFIFQYYREEENGRGNFPPRFSGLQFPNYSSELNVNALELDDSALYLCASSLNSQETQYFGPGTRLLVL.

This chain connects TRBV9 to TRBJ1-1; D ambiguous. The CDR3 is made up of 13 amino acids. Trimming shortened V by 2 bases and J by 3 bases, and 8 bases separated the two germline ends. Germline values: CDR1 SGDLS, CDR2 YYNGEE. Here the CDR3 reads CASSVSPDTEAFF. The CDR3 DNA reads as TGTGCCAGCAGCGTTAGTCCGGACACTGAAGCTTTCTTT. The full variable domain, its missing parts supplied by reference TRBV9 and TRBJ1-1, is DSGVTQTPKHLITATGQRVTLRCSPRSGDLSVYWYQQSLDQGLQFLIQYYNGEERAKGNILERFSAQQFPDLHSELNLSSLELGDSALYFCASSVSPDTEAFFGQGTRLTVV.

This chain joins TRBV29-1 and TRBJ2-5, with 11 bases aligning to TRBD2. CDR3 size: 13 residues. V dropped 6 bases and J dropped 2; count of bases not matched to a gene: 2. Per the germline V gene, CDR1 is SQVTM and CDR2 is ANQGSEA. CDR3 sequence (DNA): TGCAGCGTCCGACTAGCGGGGCAAGAGACCCAGTACTTC. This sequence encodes CSVRLAGQETQYF.

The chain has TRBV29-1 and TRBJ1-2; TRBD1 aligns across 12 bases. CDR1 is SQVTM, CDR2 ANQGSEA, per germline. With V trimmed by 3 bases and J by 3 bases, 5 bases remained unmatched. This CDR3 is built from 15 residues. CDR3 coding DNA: TGCAGCGTTGACCCGGGACAGGGGGCTGACTATGGCTACACCTTC. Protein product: CSVDPGQGADYGYTF.

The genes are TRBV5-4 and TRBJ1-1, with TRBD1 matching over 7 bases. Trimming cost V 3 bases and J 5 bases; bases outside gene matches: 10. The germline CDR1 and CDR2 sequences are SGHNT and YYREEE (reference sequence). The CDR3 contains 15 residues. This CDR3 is CASSSIKGADTEAFF. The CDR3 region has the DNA TGTGCCAGCAGCTCCATCAAGGGGGCTGATACTGAAGCTTTCTTT.

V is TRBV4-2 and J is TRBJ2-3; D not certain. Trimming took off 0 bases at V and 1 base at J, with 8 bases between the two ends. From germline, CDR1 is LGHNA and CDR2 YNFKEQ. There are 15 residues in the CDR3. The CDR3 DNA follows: TGTGCCAGCAGCCAAGAATTTGCGGGCACAGATACGCAGTATTTT. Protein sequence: CASSQEFAGTDTQYF.

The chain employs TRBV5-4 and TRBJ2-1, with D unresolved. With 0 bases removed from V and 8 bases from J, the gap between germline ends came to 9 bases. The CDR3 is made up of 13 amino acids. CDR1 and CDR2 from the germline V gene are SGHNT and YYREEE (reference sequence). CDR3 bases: TGTGCCAGCAGCTTGGTAGCTGAGGATGAGCAGTTCTTC. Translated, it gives CASSLVAEDEQFF.

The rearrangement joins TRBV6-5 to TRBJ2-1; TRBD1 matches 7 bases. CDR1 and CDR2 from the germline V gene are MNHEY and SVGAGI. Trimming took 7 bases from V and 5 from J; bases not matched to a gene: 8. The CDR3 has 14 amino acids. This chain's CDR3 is CASTSTGTDNEQFF. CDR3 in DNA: TGTGCCAGCACCTCCACCGGGACAGACAATGAGCAGTTCTTC.

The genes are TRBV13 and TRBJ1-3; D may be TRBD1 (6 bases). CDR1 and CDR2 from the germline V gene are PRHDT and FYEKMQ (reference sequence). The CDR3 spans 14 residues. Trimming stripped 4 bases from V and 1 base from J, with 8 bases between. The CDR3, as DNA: TGTGCCAGCAGCTCCGGGACATCTGGAAACACCATATATTTT. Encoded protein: CASSSGTSGNTIYF.

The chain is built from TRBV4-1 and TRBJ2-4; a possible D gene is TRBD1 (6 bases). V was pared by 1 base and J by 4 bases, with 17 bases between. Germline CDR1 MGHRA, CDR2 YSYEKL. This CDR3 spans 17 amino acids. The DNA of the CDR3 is TGCGCCAGCAGCCAAGGGCCCCAGACAGGCACTAAAAACATTCAGTACTTC. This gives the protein CASSQGPQTGTKNIQYF.

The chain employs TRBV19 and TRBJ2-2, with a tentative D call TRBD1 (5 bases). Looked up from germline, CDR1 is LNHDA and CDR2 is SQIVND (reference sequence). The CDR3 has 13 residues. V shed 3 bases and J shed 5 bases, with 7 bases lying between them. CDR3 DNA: TGTGCCAGTAGTATTCCAGGGACCGGGGAGCTGTTTTTT. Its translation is CASSIPGTGELFF.

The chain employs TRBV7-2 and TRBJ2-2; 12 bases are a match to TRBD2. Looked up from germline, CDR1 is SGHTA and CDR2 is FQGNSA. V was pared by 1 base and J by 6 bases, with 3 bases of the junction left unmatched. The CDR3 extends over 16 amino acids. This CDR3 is CASSLGPSGGAGELFF. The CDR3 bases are TGTGCCAGCAGCTTAGGGCCTAGCGGGGGGGCCGGGGAGCTGTTTTTT.

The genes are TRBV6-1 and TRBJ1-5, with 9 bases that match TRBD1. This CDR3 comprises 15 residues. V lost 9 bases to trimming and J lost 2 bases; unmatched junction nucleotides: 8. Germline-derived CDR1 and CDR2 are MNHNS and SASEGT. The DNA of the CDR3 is TGTGCCAGTCGAACAGGGGGCGCGGGCAATCAGCCCCAGCATTTT. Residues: CASRTGGAGNQPQHF.

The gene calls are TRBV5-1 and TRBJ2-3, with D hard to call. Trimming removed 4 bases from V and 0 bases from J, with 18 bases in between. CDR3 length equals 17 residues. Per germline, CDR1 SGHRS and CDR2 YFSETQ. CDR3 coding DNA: TGCGCCAGCAGCCAGAGACAAACCGGTGGCAGCACAGATACGCAGTATTTT. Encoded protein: CASSQRQTGGSTDTQYF.